These T cell receptor beta chains were read from a single sample in a study of long-term antiretroviral therapy in people with HIV. This table comes from immunoSEQ multiplex PCR, and its TCRdb copy is limited to in-frame clones, with some not included. The repertoire consists of 15,000 to 20,000 clones, with about 86% occurring once and the leading ten covering roughly 8.3%. Sequencing was performed on unsorted PBMCs, taken 0.1 years after starting antiretroviral therapy. The origin of the receptors is a man between 18 and 29 years old with HIV. Both conserved end residues are part of each CDR3. A clone size is listed for some rows: how often the clone was seen (once, few, many), or a class if it is expanded.

j_gene,abundance,v_gene,CDR3aa
TRBJ2-1,NA,TRBV4-3,CASSQETGQGEQFF
TRBJ2-3,NA,TRBV10-3,CASGGTDTQYF
TRBJ1-5,NA,TRBV4-2,CASSQDKGTNQPQHF
TRBJ2-7,NA,TRBV7-9,CAGGTSGFHEQYF
TRBJ2-3,NA,TRBV5-1,CASSLGVVGTDTQYF
TRBJ2-1,NA,TRBV4-3,CASSLRGDRLLNNEQFF
TRBJ2-7,NA,TRBV30,CALTGLAGAGQYF
TRBJ1-5,NA,TRBV6-5,CASGRHSNQPQHF
TRBJ2-1,NA,TRBV11-3,CASSLTSGGGEQFF
TRBJ1-1,NA,TRBV7-9,CASSLDPGQGAYRSTEAFF
TRBJ2-7,NA,TRBV11-2,CASSLGLAGSYEQYF
TRBJ2-1,NA,TRBV9,CASSSRATYNEQFF
TRBJ2-7,few,TRBV27,CASALADRAYEQYF
TRBJ2-7,NA,TRBV30,CAWSVRGHEQYF
TRBJ1-5,once,TRBV19,CASSIRDSYQPQHF
TRBJ2-5,NA,TRBV2,CASSARDRNQETQYF
TRBJ2-7,NA,TRBV18,CASSPRGGTASGSSYEQYF
TRBJ1-2,NA,TRBV2,CASSGDRDYGYTF
TRBJ1-6,NA,TRBV5-8,CASSPGTGVSGSPLHF
TRBJ2-2,NA,TRBV2,CASSLPTGELFF
TRBJ2-7,NA,TRBV6-5,CASSYSGRRGIYEQYF
TRBJ1-6,NA,TRBV7-9,CASMEATGIGSYNSPLHF
TRBJ1-1,NA,TRBV6-5,CASSYSGSEAFF
TRBJ2-3,NA,TRBV9,CASSVGGARTDTQYF
TRBJ2-7,NA,TRBV6-1,CASSEGEALGQYF
TRBJ2-7,NA,TRBV2,CASSWNVGHEQYF
TRBJ2-3,NA,TRBV5-1,CASSRDTDTQYF
TRBJ2-1,NA,TRBV7-3,CASSRQGRVDEQFF
TRBJ2-1,NA,TRBV15,CATSSPLAGGNEQFF
TRBJ2-7,NA,TRBV7-2,CASSLISGRGDYEQYF
TRBJ1-1,NA,TRBV2,CASSVWDRVGNTEAFF